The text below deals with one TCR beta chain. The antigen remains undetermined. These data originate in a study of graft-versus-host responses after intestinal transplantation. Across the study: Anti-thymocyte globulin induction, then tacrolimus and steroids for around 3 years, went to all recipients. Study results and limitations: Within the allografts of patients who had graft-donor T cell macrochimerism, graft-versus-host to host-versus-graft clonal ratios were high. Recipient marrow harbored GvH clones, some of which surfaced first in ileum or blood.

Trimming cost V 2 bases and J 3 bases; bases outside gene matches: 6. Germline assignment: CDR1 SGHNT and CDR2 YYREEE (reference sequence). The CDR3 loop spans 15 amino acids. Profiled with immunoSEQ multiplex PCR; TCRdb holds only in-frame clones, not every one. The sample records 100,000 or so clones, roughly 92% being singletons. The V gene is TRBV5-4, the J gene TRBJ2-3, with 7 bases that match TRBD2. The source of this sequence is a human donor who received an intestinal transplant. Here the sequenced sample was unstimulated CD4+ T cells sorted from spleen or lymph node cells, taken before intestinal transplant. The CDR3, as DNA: TGTGCCAGCAGCTTAACGCGGGAGTCAACAGATACGCAGTATTTT. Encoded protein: CASSLTRESTDTQYF.